These T cell receptor beta chains were read from a single sample in a study of cytomegalovirus exposure and HLA in healthy donors. Some clones are missing from TCRdb's copy, which holds only in-frame ones; the method was immunoSEQ multiplex PCR. The profile covers some 40,000 clones, with around 50% appearing a single time and 6.2% taken by the ten largest. Sequenced sample: PBMCs. Receptor source: a middle-aged woman in good health and CMV-seropositive. The CDR3 runs from the conserved cysteine through the conserved F or W. The order of the fields is clone size, V gene, J gene, D gene, CDR3 DNA, CDR3 protein. A D gene is named only where the DNA matches it firmly. Expanded clones are given a class, and other clones once, few, many or no size at all.

>.|TRBV5-1|TRBJ2-1|.
TGCGCCAGCAGCTTAAGCCTTTACAATGAGCAGTTCTTC
CASSLSLYNEQFF
>.|TRBV9|TRBJ1-1|.
TGTGCCAGCAGCCCCGGTTTGTCGGGGAGAAACACTGAAGCTTTCTTT
CASSPGLSGRNTEAFF
>.|TRBV7-8|TRBJ2-3|TRBD2
TGTGCCAGCAGCTTGGTTCCGGGGGGGGATACGCAGTATTTT
CASSLVPGGDTQYF
>.|TRBV7-2|TRBJ1-4|.
TGTGCCAGCAGCCCACTTTCAGGGGCCCATAATGAAAAACTGTTTTTT
CASSPLSGAHNEKLFF
>.|TRBV6-4|TRBJ2-3|TRBD2
TGTGCCAGCAGTCGAACTAGCGAAGCAGATACGCAGTATTTT
CASSRTSEADTQYF
>.|TRBV18|TRBJ2-3|TRBD1
TGTGCCAGCTCACCTAGACAGGGGGCGAGCACAGATACGCAGTATTTT
CASSPRQGASTDTQYF
>.|TRBV29-1|TRBJ2-7|.
TGCAGCGCAGTGACAGCAAATTCCTACGAGCAGTACTTC
CSAVTANSYEQYF
>few|TRBV29-1|TRBJ2-1|TRBD2
TGCAGCGTTTCTCTACTGGCGGGGGGTAACAATGAGCAGTTCTTC
CSVSLLAGGNNEQFF
>many|TRBV4-1|TRBJ1-5|.
TGCGCCAGCAGCCAGGGAGCGGGGGGCAATCAGCCCCAGCATTTT
CASSQGAGGNQPQHF
>few|TRBV15|TRBJ2-3|TRBD1
TGTGCCACCAGCAGAGATGCGACAGGGCAGACAGATACGCAGTATTTT
CATSRDATGQTDTQYF
>few|TRBV11-2|TRBJ2-1|TRBD1
TGTGCCAGCAGCTTAGAGGGACAGGGTGTGAATGAGCAGTTCTTC
CASSLEGQGVNEQFF
>few|TRBV4-1|TRBJ2-1|TRBD2
TGCGCCAGCAGCCAGGCGGGGACTAGCGGGGGATGGTCCTACAATGAGCAGTTCTTC
CASSQAGTSGGWSYNEQFF
>few|TRBV7-8|TRBJ2-5|TRBD2
TGTGCCAGCAGCTTAAGGGAGGGAGCGGACAAAGAGACCCAGTACTTC
CASSLREGADKETQYF
>.|TRBV11-3|TRBJ1-3|.
TGTGCCAGCAGCTCCGGACAGGGAAACACCATATATTTT
CASSSGQGNTIYF
>once|TRBV5-6|TRBJ2-3|TRBD2
TGTGCCAGCAGCGGGGCCGGGACTAGCGGGGGGGCCAGCACAGATACGCAGTATTTT
CASSGAGTSGGASTDTQYF
>once|TRBV6-5|TRBJ2-2|TRBD2
TGTGCCAGCATAGAAAAGCGGGGGGACACCGGGGAGCTGTTTTTT
CASIEKRGDTGELFF
>.|TRBV5-4|TRBJ2-2|.
TGTGCCAGCAGCTCTGAGGCCAGTTACGCCGGGGAGCTGTTTTTT
CASSSEASYAGELFF
>.|TRBV29-1|TRBJ2-1|.
TGCAGCGTTGGGTGGCAGAGGGTCAATGAGCAGTTCTTC
CSVGWQRVNEQFF
>.|TRBV18|TRBJ1-2|.
TGTGCCAGCTCACCACCGAATCTCCTATATGGCTACACCTTC
CASSPPNLLYGYTF
>.|TRBV10-3|TRBJ1-1|.
TGTGCCATCAAGCAGGGGCGGGACACTGAAGCTTTCTTT
CAIKQGRDTEAFF
>.|TRBV6-4|TRBJ2-3|.
TGTGCCAGCAGTGACTCAGGTGGGGGGGCGACAGATACGCAGTATTTT
CASSDSGGGATDTQYF
>once|TRBV9|TRBJ1-6|.
TGTGCCAGCAGCGCCGGGAGGTCAAATTCACCCCTCCACTTT
CASSAGRSNSPLHF
>few|TRBV28|TRBJ2-7|TRBD1
TGTGCCACAACAGGGGGCTCCTACGAGCAGTACTTC
CATTGGSYEQYF
>.|TRBV4-3|TRBJ1-1|.
TGCGCCAGCAGCCAAGCCCCCCAGGTGAACACTGAAGCTTTCTTT
CASSQAPQVNTEAFF
>.|TRBV9|TRBJ1-1|TRBD1
TGTGCCAGCAGCCCCGCCTGGGGACAGGGGGCGAACACTGAAGCTTTCTTT
CASSPAWGQGANTEAFF
>.|TRBV7-6|TRBJ2-5|.
TGTGCCAGCAGCTTGTTTGTAGCCCCGGAGACCCAGTACTTC
CASSLFVAPETQYF
>.|TRBV6-1|TRBJ1-5|.
TGTGCCACCAAGGAGAGTCCGGATCAGCCCCAGCATTTT
CATKESPDQPQHF
>.|TRBV30|TRBJ2-1|TRBD1
TGTGCTTGGGACAGCCTCTCCTACAATGAGCAGTTCTTC
CAWDSLSYNEQFF
>.|TRBV15|TRBJ1-4|.
TGTGCCACCAGCGGGGGACACCCCGCTAATGAAAAACTGTTTTTT
CATSGGHPANEKLFF
>.|TRBV9|TRBJ1-2|.
TGTGCCAGCAGCTCGGTGGACAGCATCTATGGCTACACCTTC
CASSSVDSIYGYTF
>.|TRBV10-3|TRBJ1-2|.
TGTGCCATCAGTGAGTCTGGGGCCGGGAGGGCCTATGGCTACACCTTC
CAISESGAGRAYGYTF
>.|TRBV2|TRBJ2-7|TRBD2
TGTGCCAGCATCCGAGGGTCTAGCGGGGCCTACGAGCAGTACTTC
CASIRGSSGAYEQYF
>.|TRBV6-6|TRBJ2-3|.
TGTGCCAGCAACCTCCGAGGAGGGTCGGCAGATACGCAGTATTTT
CASNLRGGSADTQYF
>few|TRBV6-6|TRBJ2-7|.
TGTGCCAGCCTAAATAGCTACGAGCAGTACTTC
CASLNSYEQYF
>.|TRBV5-1|TRBJ2-7|.
TGCGCCAGCAGCTTGGAACCGGGGTTCGAGCAGTACTTC
CASSLEPGFEQYF
>.|TRBV5-4|TRBJ1-4|.
TGTGCCAGCAGCTTGGACAGTAATGAAAAACTGTTTTTT
CASSLDSNEKLFF
>.|TRBV10-1|TRBJ2-2|TRBD1
TGCGCCAGCAGTGACCTGAACAGGGGTGGCACCGGGGAGCTGTTTTTT
CASSDLNRGGTGELFF
>.|TRBV7-2|TRBJ1-1|.
TGTGCCAGCAGCTTAGTATCCGCCGCCCGGGAAGCTTTCTTT
CASSLVSAAREAFF